The sequence of this TCR beta chain was determined in a study of cytomegalovirus exposure and HLA in healthy donors (TCRdb year 2017). As for the study more broadly: In an earlier analysis of fewer than 750 of the donors, 250 to 300 Gb of sequence data and some 120 million unique TCR beta sequences from about 179 million T cells were reported. An early release that covered about 640 HLA-typed donors contained 250 to 350 gigabases of sequencing data and about 84 million unique TCR sequences. The genetic ancestry cluster associated with self-reported Caucasian donors included roughly four fifths of the roughly 400 genotyped donors. The aim of the study was to test whether cataloging public T cell receptors could identify signatures of past pathogen exposure. Using immunosequencing, the study profiled T cell repertoires from 666 subjects and related those repertoires to cytomegalovirus serostatus. Besides the first cohort of about 730 subjects, a separate validation cohort made up of roughly 130 different subjects was used. The study combined high-throughput TCR immunosequencing, statistical association of individual TCRs with disease status, and machine learning to predict cytomegalovirus infection status. A later analysis re-analyzed previously published TCR beta repertoires from 666 donors and added high-resolution HLA genotyping to study TCR occurrence patterns. Rather than using new phenotypic data, the later analysis identified candidate immune exposures from TCR beta sequences and from how often those sequences occurred across donors. In an earlier analysis of about 590 of the donors, high-throughput TCR beta sequencing was used to judge whether each TCR beta V gene segment behaved as functional or pseudogenic. Donor age, sex, ethnicity and CMV serostatus were compiled together with the repertoire data. Genome-wide SNP genotypes for about 55% of the roughly 670 donors were used in a later genetic analysis, which treated that subset as a discovery cohort. All discovery cohort repertoires had been generated on a single sequencing platform. HLA typing included class I and class II loci at four-digit resolution. The number of donors typed differed by locus, with about 629-630 for A, B, C, DRB1 and DQB1, 522 for DQA1, 606 for DPA1, and some 470 for DPB1. A handful of DR-DQ haplotypes were handled as single units for association and clustering because linkage in the cohort was strong. Among about 410 genotyped donors of the cohort, an average of about 220,000 unique TCR beta nucleotide sequences was sequenced per donor, of which about 18% were non-productive.

Overall study outcomes, separate from this receptor: In a later analysis, most CMV-associated TCR beta chains were found to appear HLA-restricted, with HLA associations seemingly driven largely by CMV exposure. The 87-base-pair reads could not distinguish some IMGT-functional V segments, including TRBV6-2 and TRBV6-3, so those segments were excluded. A group of highly shared sequence variants was considered likely to be a technical artifact of the sequencing pipeline. Immune exposure information for the cohort was limited to CMV serostatus. In a later analysis, several top co-occurrence clusters were reported to appear linked to parvovirus B19, influenza, CMV and Epstein-Barr virus. Linkage disequilibrium might explain the correlated functional status among segregating V segments, but an unknown experimental factor could not be ruled out. In an earlier analysis of approximately 590 of the donors, most TCR beta V segments were observed in productive rearrangements about 87% or about 30% of the time, broadly matching IMGT annotations. Strong co-occurrence of HLA alleles, especially DR and DQ, made assigning TCR associations to individual alleles difficult. At a false discovery rate of 0.05, a later analysis linked 16,951 TCR beta sequences to specific HLA alleles. Only TCR beta chains were sequenced in this cohort, and the absence of alpha or paired-chain data limited detectable features. The classifier was reported to diagnose cytomegalovirus status with high specificity and sensitivity in both the original cohort and the validation cohort. A further reported finding was that TCR beta sequences accurately predicted the HLA-A and HLA-B alleles for most subjects in the first cohort. The presence/absence analyses assumed that sequencing depth was roughly uniform across donors, and that assumption may not be true. Seventeen rarely observed V segments, including chromosome 9 orphons, were excluded from the earlier analysis of several hundred of the donors because counts were too low. Three of the identified cytomegalovirus-associated TCR beta chains were confirmed in vitro to be specific for cytomegalovirus antigens. It was suggested by the authors that the approach could potentially be generalized to other disease states and immunological phenotypes. According to a later genetic analysis, donors in an Asian-associated ancestry cluster had fewer N-insertions in productive TCRs than the approximately 710-donor mean. In a later analysis, TCR association rates were found to vary across HLA loci, with the most associated TCRs seen for DRB1 alleles and the fewest for HLA-C alleles. A later genetic analysis associated a missense DCLRE1C variant with V-gene and J-gene trimming of TCR beta chains, and an independent cohort replicated the association. Across donors, most TCR sequences were observed very rarely, whereas some public TCRs were present in many individuals. Because HLA typing was missing for some donors at each locus, association tests included only the typed subset. In a later analysis, HLA-associated TCR beta chains showed more clonal expansion and lower generation probabilities than non-associated chains that were equally common. In the study, about 150 TCR beta chains were listed as associated with cytomegalovirus.

V and J lose 0 bases and 4 bases, and a span of 13 bases separates them. CDR1 and CDR2 are read off the germline V gene as MNHEY and SVGAGI. The CDR3 runs 15 residues from the cysteine to the phenylalanine. Of the read, only the CDR3 DNA is kept; its 45 bases are in frame from base 1. A note on this clone: The clone's antigen remains unknown. No base qualities exist here, and no much larger clone lies one base off it.

The library was produced with the immunoSEQ multiplex PCR assay. For the multiplex PCR, a mixture combining 60 forward primers for TCR Vbeta segments and 13 reverse primers for TCR Jbeta segments was used. Amplification of the CDR3 region of rearranged TCR beta genes was performed with a multiplex PCR assay on genomic DNA. The amplified TCR beta libraries were sequenced on the Illumina HiSeq System as 87-base-pair reads. From the authors' description of their analysis: A later analysis counted around 72 million unique TCR beta chains across the 550 to 700 repertoires, and around 9.9 million of these chains were shared by at least two donors. To remove PCR and sequencing errors, raw reads were error-corrected and collapsed into unique sequences using a nearest-neighbor algorithm that merged closely related sequences. V, D and J gene segments were assigned by aligning CDR3 sequences to IMGT reference sequences. For a sequence to be retained, a match of at least six nucleotides was required to both a V gene segment and a J gene segment. A rearrangement counted as productive if the CDR3 had no stop codons and remained in frame with V and J, and every other rearrangement counted as non-productive. Following IMGT convention, CDR3 was defined as the stretch from the second conserved V-encoded cysteine to the conserved J-encoded phenylalanine. In an earlier analysis of more than 550 of the donors, sequences lacking an unambiguous match to a single V gene segment were excluded. An earlier analysis of over 450 of the donors classified V segments as functional when productive rearrangements were above 56.7% and as segregating when the standard deviation between donors was above 5%. To diagnose cytomegalovirus status from the catalog of TCR beta chain sequences, a statistical classification framework was built. A later analysis assigned V and J genes by comparing TCR nucleotide sequences with IMGT/GENE-DB human TR gene sequences. Using the TCRdist pipeline, a later analysis assigned CDR3 sequences along with most-parsimonious VDJ recombination scenarios. In a later analysis, every TCR beta chain was defined by the combination of its CDR3 amino acid sequence and its V-gene family, and reads without a unique V-gene family were dropped. To address suspected cross-contamination and a sequencing artifact, a later analysis removed approximately 600 highly shared, low-generation-probability nucleotide sequences. In a later analysis, a clonal expansion index was calculated for each public chain from normalized within-repertoire ranks of inferred template counts. In a later analysis, generation probabilities were computed using a VDJ recombination model fitted to out-of-frame rearrangements, and the results were checked against IGoR. Hypergeometric tests were used in a later analysis to score TCR-TCR, TCR-HLA and TCR-CMV co-occurrence, with a repertoire-size bias correction applied to the TCR pairs. In a later analysis, false discovery rates were estimated by permuting HLA or CMV assignments 20 times. A later analysis grouped co-occurring TCRs with DBSCAN, adding TCRdist sequence similarity when clustering within HLA-allele-positive subsets. For co-occurrence clustering, repertoires with fewer than 30,000 or more than 120,000 public chains were excluded, along with four or five repertoires with anomalous nucleotide sharing. The table was pulled from immuneACCESS by TCRdb, which kept in-frame rearrangements only. Such tables lose some clones; where checked, under half of the loss comes from unresolved V genes, and the rest has no known cause. D and trimming were read from the DNA, whereas the V and J calls and clone size are those reported in that table. Recorded for this sample are 83,000 or so clones; around four fifths of them occurred a single time. The top ten constitute roughly 9.1% of the sample.

In total, fewer than 750 healthy bone marrow donors made up the cohort. At the time of sampling, every cohort member was nominally healthy, though immune exposures that went unrecorded were likely present. The donor was CMV seropositive and belonged to the group of 250 to 300 seropositive cohort members. A peripheral blood sample was collected from each donor, and TCR beta sequencing was performed on peripheral blood mononuclear cells. The Qiagen DNeasy Blood Extraction Kit was used to extract genomic DNA from the blood cell samples. The V and J genes are TRBV6-5 and TRBJ2-7; a tentative D call is TRBD2 (5 bases match). The sequenced material came from PBMCs. The TCR sequence derives from a man aged 30-40 years in good health and CMV-seropositive. The DNA sequence reads TGTGCCAGCAGTTACTCGATGGCCGGAGGATACGAGCAGTACTTC. This translates into CASSYSMAGGYEQYF.